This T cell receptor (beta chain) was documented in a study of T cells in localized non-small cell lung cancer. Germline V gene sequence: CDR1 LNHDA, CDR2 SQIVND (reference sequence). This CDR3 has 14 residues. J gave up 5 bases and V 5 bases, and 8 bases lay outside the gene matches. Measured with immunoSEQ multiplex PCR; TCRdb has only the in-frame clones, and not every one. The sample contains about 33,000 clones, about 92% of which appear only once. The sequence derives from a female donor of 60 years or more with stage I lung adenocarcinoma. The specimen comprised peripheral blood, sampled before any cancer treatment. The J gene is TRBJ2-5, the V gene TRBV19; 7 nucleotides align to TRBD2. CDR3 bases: TGTGCCAGTAGTCCGGGACTCGGGAGGGAGACCCAGTACTTC. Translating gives CASSPGLGRETQYF.